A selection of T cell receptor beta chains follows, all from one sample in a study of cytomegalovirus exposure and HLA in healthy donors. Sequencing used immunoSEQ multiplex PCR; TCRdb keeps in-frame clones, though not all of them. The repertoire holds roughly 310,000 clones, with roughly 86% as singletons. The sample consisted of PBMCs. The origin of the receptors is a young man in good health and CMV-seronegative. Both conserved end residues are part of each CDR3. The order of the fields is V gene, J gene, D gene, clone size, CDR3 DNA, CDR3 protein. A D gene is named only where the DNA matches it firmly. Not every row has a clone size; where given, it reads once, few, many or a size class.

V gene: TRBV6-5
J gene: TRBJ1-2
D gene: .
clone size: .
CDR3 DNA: TGTGCCAGCAGCCGCCAGGGATTTGGCTACACCTTC
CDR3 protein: CASSRQGFGYTF

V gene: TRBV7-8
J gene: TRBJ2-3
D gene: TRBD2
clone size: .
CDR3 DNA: TGTGCCAGCAGGGAAAGCGGGGAAACAGATACGCAGTATTTT
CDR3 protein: CASRESGETDTQYF

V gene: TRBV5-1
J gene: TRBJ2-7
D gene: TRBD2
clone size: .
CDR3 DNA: TGCGCCAGCAGATGGACTAGCGGGGGGGCCGGCGAGCAGTACTTC
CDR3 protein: CASRWTSGGAGEQYF

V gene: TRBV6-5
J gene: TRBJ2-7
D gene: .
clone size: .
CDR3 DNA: TGTGCCAGCAGTTTCTCCTTCGCCCGGAGCTCCTACGAGCAGTACTTC
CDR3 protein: CASSFSFARSSYEQYF

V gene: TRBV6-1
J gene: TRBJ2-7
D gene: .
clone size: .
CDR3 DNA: TGTGCCATAGAGGCTAGCGAACCCTACGAGCAGTACTTC
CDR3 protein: CAIEASEPYEQYF

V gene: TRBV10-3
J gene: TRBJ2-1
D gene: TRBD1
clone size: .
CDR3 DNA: TGTGCCATCAGTGAGTCGGACAGGGGTAATGAGCAGTTCTTC
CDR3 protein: CAISESDRGNEQFF

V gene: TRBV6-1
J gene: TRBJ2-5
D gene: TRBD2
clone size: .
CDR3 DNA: TGTGCCAGCAGGACTAGCGGGGGGGGAGAGACCCAGTACTTC
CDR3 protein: CASRTSGGGETQYF

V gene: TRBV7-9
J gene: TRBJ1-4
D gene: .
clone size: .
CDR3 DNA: TGTGCCAGGCGGGGGCGACTTGCAACTAATGAAAAACTGTTTTTT
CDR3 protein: CARRGRLATNEKLFF

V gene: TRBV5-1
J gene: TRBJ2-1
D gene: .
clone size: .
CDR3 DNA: TGCGCCAGCAGCTTGGTAGATGAGCAGTTCTTC
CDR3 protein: CASSLVDEQFF

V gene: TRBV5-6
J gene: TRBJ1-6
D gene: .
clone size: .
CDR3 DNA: TGTGCCAGCAGCTTGGTGCGGGGACCCTATAATTCACCCCTCCACTTT
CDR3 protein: CASSLVRGPYNSPLHF

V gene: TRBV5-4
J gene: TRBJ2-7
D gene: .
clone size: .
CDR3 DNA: TGTGCCAGCCAGACTGGACCTATCGGGAACTACGAGCAGTACTTC
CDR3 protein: CASQTGPIGNYEQYF

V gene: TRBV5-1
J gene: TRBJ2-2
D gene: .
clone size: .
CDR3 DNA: TGCGCCAGCAGAGTGTCAGCGAACACCGGGGAGCTGTTTTTT
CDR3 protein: CASRVSANTGELFF

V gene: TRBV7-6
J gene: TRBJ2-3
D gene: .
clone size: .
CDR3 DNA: TGTGCCAGCAGCCTCAGGTTCAACACAGATACGCAGTATTTT
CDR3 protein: CASSLRFNTDTQYF

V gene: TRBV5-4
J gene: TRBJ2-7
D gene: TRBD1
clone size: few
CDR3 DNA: TGTGCCAGCAGCCGAGACCGGGACAGGGGCCTAGAGACCTCCTACGAGCAGTACTTC
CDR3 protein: CASSRDRDRGLETSYEQYF

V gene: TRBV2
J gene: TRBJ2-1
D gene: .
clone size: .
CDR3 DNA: TGTGCCAGCCGAGGGAATGAGCAGTTCTTC
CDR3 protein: CASRGNEQFF

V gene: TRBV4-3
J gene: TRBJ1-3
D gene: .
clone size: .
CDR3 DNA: TGCGCCAGCAGCCACGGCCGGGGGGCTGGAAACACCATATATTTT
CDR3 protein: CASSHGRGAGNTIYF

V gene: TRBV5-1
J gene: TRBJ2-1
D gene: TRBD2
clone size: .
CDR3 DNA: TGCGCCAGCAGCTTGAGTCTAGCGGGGAAGCTCGGGAATGAGCAGTTCTTC
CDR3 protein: CASSLSLAGKLGNEQFF

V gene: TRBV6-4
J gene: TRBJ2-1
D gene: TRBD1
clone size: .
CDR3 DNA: TGTGCCAGCTCAAGCTCAGGGGGAAGCCATGGTGAGCAGTTCTTC
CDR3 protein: CASSSSGGSHGEQFF

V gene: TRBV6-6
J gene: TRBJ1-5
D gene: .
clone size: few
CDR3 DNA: TGTGCCAGCAGTTATGGAGGACCTAGGCAACCCCAGCATTTT
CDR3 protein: CASSYGGPRQPQHF

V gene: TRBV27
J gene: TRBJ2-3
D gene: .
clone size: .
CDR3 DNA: TGTGCCAGCAGTTTGGCACCAAGCACAGATACGCAGTATTTT
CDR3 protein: CASSLAPSTDTQYF

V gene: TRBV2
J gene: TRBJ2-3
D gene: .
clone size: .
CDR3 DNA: TGTGCCACCCAGCCTCCCCGGGACACGAGAACCACAGATACGCAGTATTTT
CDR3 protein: CATQPPRDTRTTDTQYF

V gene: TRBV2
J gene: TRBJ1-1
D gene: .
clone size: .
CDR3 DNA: TGTGCCAGCAGTGTGTGGCAGGGGAAGGGAGTGAGCACTGAAGCTTTCTTT
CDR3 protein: CASSVWQGKGVSTEAFF

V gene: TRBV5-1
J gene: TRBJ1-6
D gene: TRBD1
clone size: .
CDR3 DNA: TGCGCCAGCAGCTTGGACGGACAGGGGAGGGGATCACCCCTCCACTTT
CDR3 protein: CASSLDGQGRGSPLHF

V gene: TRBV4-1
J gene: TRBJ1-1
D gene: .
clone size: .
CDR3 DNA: TGCGCCAGCAGCCAGCAGGGTTGGACTGAAGCTTTCTTT
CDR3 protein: CASSQQGWTEAFF

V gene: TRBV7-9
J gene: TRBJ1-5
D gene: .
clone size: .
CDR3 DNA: TGTGCCAGCAGCTTGGAGGACGGTGCCTTCAATCAGCCCCAGCATTTT
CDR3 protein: CASSLEDGAFNQPQHF

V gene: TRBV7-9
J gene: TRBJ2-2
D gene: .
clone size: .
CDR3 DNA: TGTGCCAGCAGCTTATCGTCTGGGGAGCTGTTTTTT
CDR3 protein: CASSLSSGELFF

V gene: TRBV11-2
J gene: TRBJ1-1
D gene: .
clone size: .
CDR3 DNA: TGTGCCAGCAGCCTGGCCAGGGAAGCTTTCTTT
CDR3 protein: CASSLAREAFF

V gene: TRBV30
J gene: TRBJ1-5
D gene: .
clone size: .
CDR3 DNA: TGTGCCTGGAGCGGGGAGGGGATAAGTCAGCCCCAGCATTTT
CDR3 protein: CAWSGEGISQPQHF

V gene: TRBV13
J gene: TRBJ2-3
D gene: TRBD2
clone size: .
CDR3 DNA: TGTGCCAGCAGCCGTTTTGCGGGGGGCACAGATACGCAGTATTTT
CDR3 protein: CASSRFAGGTDTQYF

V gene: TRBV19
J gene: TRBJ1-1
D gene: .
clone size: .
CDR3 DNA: TGTGCCAGTAGTATAGTTCCAGATGAAGCTTTCTTT
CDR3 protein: CASSIVPDEAFF

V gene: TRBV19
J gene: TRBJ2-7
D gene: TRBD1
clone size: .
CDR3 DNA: TGTGCCAGTACCCCGGGACAGGGAAACCTGACCTTCTCCTACGAGCAGTACTTC
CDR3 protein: CASTPGQGNLTFSYEQYF

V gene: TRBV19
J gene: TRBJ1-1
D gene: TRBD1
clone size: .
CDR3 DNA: TGTGCCAGTAGTAGGGCCCGACAGGGGACGGCTTTCTTT
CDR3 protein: CASSRARQGTAFF

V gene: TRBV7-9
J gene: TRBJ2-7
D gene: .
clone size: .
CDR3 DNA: TGTGCCAGCAGCTTAGTCGCAGGGGCTCTCGCCCAGCAGTACTTC
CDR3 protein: CASSLVAGALAQQYF

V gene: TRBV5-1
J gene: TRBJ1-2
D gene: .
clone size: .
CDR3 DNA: TGCGCCAGCAGCCCAAGGTCAGCGCCCATCTATGGCTACACCTTC
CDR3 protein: CASSPRSAPIYGYTF

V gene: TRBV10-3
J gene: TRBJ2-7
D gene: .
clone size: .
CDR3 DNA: TGTGCCATCAGAAATCAGGGAACCTACGAGCAGTACTTC
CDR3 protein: CAIRNQGTYEQYF

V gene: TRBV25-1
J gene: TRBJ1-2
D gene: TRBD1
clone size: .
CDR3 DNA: TGTGCCAGCAGTGAGAACACCGGGACAGGGGAGGACGGCTACACCTTC
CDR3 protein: CASSENTGTGEDGYTF